The 5 T cell receptor beta chains listed next were all sequenced from one sample in a study of sequential checkpoint blockade in melanoma. Method: immunoSEQ multiplex PCR; TCRdb's copy keeps in-frame clones and lacks some. Counted here are several thousand clones, around a quarter occurring once; the ten biggest clones make up about 9.6%. This sample's treatment: randomized to nivolumab then ipilimumab (arm A) or the reverse (arm B). The input for sequencing was tumor tissue (inferred from file names), taken from a patient given nivolumab and ipilimumab in sequence. All receptors derive from a human donor with melanoma.

V gene TRBV5-1 combines with J gene TRBJ2-3; D may be TRBD1 (7 bases). Germline V CDR1 and CDR2: SGHRS, YFSETQ. Trimming took off 5 bases at V and 4 bases at J, with 14 bases between the two ends. This CDR3 comprises 14 residues. CDR3 nucleotides: TGCGCCAGCAGTCGGAGGGGGCGCGCAGATACGCAGTATTTT. Residues: CASSRRGRADTQYF.

Only a few counts were recorded for this clone. The chain couples TRBV19 to TRBJ1-5; D unclear. CDR1 is LNHDA, CDR2 SQIVND, per germline (reference sequence). The length of the CDR3 is 12 residues. Trimming stripped 6 bases from V and 0 bases from J, with 3 bases between. For the CDR3, the DNA is TGTGCCAGTAGGGATAGCAATCAGCCCCAGCATTTT. Its translation is CASRDSNQPQHF.

The chain joins TRBV9 to TRBJ1-2; D remains unclear. Trimming stripped 5 bases from V and 6 bases from J, with 23 bases between. CDR1 and CDR2 (germline): SGDLS, YYNGEE. CDR3 length: 16 amino acids. This CDR3 reads CASSERGQVLQDGYTF. The CDR3, as DNA: TGTGCCAGCAGTGAACGGGGTCAGGTCCTTCAGGATGGCTACACCTTC.

This clone was seen more than once but under ten times. DNA of the CDR3: TGTGCCAGCAGCTTAGTGGGTGGGGGCGGAAACACAATCCTCGAGCAGTTCTTC. Protein product: CASSLVGGGGNTILEQFF. The V gene is TRBV11-3, the J gene TRBJ2-1; a weak D match, TRBD1 (6 bases). CDR1 and CDR2 (germline): SGHNT, YENEEA. Trimming took off 1 base at V and 10 bases at J, with 26 bases between the two ends. The CDR3 is 18 amino acids.

This clone was counted ten times or more. CDR3 residues: CASSRLGGLAGQETQYF. The CDR3 DNA sequence: TGTGCCAGCAGCCGCTTGGGCGGGCTAGCGGGGCAAGAGACCCAGTACTTC. The V and J genes are TRBV11-3 and TRBJ2-5; 9 bases align to TRBD2. Looked up from germline, CDR1 is SGHNT and CDR2 is YENEEA. The CDR3 is 17 residues long. V was pared by 5 bases and J by 2 bases, with 12 bases of the junction left unmatched.